This T cell receptor beta chain was recorded in a study of OX40 agonist ivuxolimab in advanced cancers. Study summary: It was permissible to have had prior anti-PD-1, anti-PD-L1 or anti-CTLA-4 therapy, and approximately 38% had some.

Study-wide findings and caveats: Some of the nonresponding patients also showed low levels of normalized T-cell clonal expansion. At 0.1 to 3.0 mg/kg, CD4+ and CD8+ blood T cells expanded clonally by week 6.

The investigators sampled blood at baseline, at cycle 4 day 1, and at cycle 7 day 1. The germline gives CDR1 ENHRY, CDR2 SYGVKD. The junction had 27 bases not matched to a gene; V was cut back by 4 bases and J by 2 bases. The CDR3 runs 23 residues. As concerns this clone: As yet, its antigen is unknown.

Sequencing used immunoSEQ multiplex PCR; TCRdb keeps in-frame clones, though not all of them. The profile shows 50,000 to 65,000 clones, around 81% of them singletons. The sequence came from an adult with an advanced solid tumor such as melanoma, head and neck, liver or kidney cancer. The sequenced sample was CD4+ or CD8+ T cells sorted from blood, obtained in a trial of the OX40 agonist ivuxolimab. The chain joins TRBV10-3 to TRBJ2-1, with TRBD2 identical over 9 bases. CDR3 loop: CAISGLSRRLSKSGGSPYNEQFF. The CDR3 DNA reads TGTGCCATCAGTGGGTTATCTCGCCGTCTTTCCAAGAGCGGGGGGTCCCCCTACAATGAGCAGTTCTTC.